This TCR beta chain derives from a study of blood T cells in healthy people across ages. Study-wide results and caveats: The long-lived group displayed more naive CD4+ cells, plus higher diversity, than the aged donors did. While age rose, TCR beta diversity per million T cells dropped in a roughly linear way.

Turning to this clonotype: Its specificity is unknown.

Each donor gave 9.5 to 10 milliliters of peripheral blood. A sample-barcoded 5' primer and a J-beta primer mix were used in a second PCR of roughly 7 to 11 cycles. Researchers report that a template-switch adaptor with 12 random nucleotides tagged each cDNA molecule. TCRdb re-analysed the 5' RACE reads in MiXCR, keeping a single row per CDR3 protein. Among about 1.7 million distinct CDR3 sequences listed, roughly 30% were seen once. This CDR3 has 14 residues. J was trimmed by 5 bases and V by 2 bases; bases with no gene match: 4. In germline, CDR1 is MNHEY, CDR2 SVGEGT. Sequencing input: blood. This chain connects TRBV6-2 or TRBV6-3 to TRBJ2-3, with TRBD1 identical over 7 bases. This TCR was recovered from a woman between 25 and 40 years old in good health. The CDR3 protein is CASSYNRGRDTQYF. CDR3 DNA sequence: TGTGCCAGCAGTTACAACAGGGGAAGAGATACGCAGTATTTT.